This TCR beta chain derives from a study of blood T cell repertoires in COVID-19. For the study at large: Nucleic acid was either cDNA or gDNA, and it came from T cells, B-cell-depleted T cells, or PBMCs.

Per the original data handling: Estimation of nucleated cell counts was performed using reference gene primer amplification. Assay: immunoSEQ multiplex PCR; the TCRdb copy retains only in-frame clones and omits some. Clone size and V and J calls were adopted from that table, with D and trimming inferred from the DNA. This sample yields approximately 280,000 clones, of which about nine tenths are seen a single time; around 2% belongs to the top ten. The material sequenced was peripheral blood. The receptor was derived from a man aged 50 to 59 with acute or convalescent COVID-19.

CDR3 nucleotides: TGTGCCAGCAGCCGGGACAGGGCGGCAACTAATGAAAAACTGTTTTTT. As protein: CASSRDRAATNEKLFF. The chain combines TRBV7-9 with TRBJ1-4, with TRBD1 matching 9 bases. V lost 5 bases to trimming and J lost 0 bases; unmatched junction nucleotides: 4. Looked up from germline, CDR1 is SEHNR and CDR2 is FQNEAQ (reference sequence). The CDR3 length is 16 residues.